This T cell receptor (beta chain) stems from a study of somatic mutations in cytotoxic T cells in rheumatoid arthritis. Background on the study: Certain T-cell populations stained with V beta antibodies were FACS-sorted to nearly 100% purity, and V beta1+ cells were TCRB-sequenced.

Findings of the study overall: Statistical analysis of the slight TRBV07 underrepresentation in rheumatoid arthritis patients did not adjust for multiple comparisons.

This clone is classed as large (0.1 to 1%). What it binds is unknown. Clones were read by immunoSEQ multiplex PCR, and TCRdb kept only the in-frame ones, dropping some. This table holds approximately 6,700 clones, roughly 70% found once. V gave up 0 bases and J gave up 2 bases, with 7 bases separating them. This CDR3 region has 14 residues. Germline-derived CDR1 and CDR2 are MNHEY and SVGAGI. Female donors made up 50% to 55% of the healthy controls, blood donors whose median age was around 61 years (range about 21-80). Positive selection with magnetic beads achieved the isolation of CD4+ and CD8+ cells, followed by a flow cytometry check of purity.

The origin of this receptor is a man between 40 and 49 years old in good health. The material sequenced was CD8+ T cells sorted from blood. V usage is TRBV6-5 and J usage is TRBJ1-2; D gene ambiguous. The CDR3: CASSYSSGNYGYTF. The DNA for the CDR3 is TGTGCCAGCAGTTACTCGTCGGGGAACTATGGCTACACCTTC.